One sample yielded the 11 T cell receptor beta chains listed below, sequenced in a study of T cell responses to AZD1222 COVID-19 vaccine. Generated by immunoSEQ multiplex PCR, the TCRdb table keeps only in-frame clones and is missing some. The repertoire includes approximately 150,000 clones, 80% to 95% of them detected once, and more than 1.5% sits in the top ten. Specimen: peripheral blood, collected on day 0 of AZD1222 vaccination. These TCRs come from an adult in good health.

The chain combines TRBV27 with TRBJ1-2, with 8 bases aligning to TRBD1. CDR1 is MNHEY and CDR2 is SMNVEV in the germline V gene (reference sequence). The trim removed 8 bases at V and 5 bases at J, leaving 13 bases unmatched. The CDR3 covers 15 residues. CDR3 sequence: CASRSQDRGRYGYTF. As DNA, the CDR3 is TGTGCCAGCCGAAGCCAAGACAGGGGTCGGTATGGCTACACCTTC.

The genes are TRBV20-1 and TRBJ2-1, with a tentative D call TRBD2 (6 bases). The CDR3 is 14 amino acids. The germline V gene encodes CDR1 DFQATT and CDR2 SNEGSKA (reference sequence). Trimming removed 3 bases at V and 6 bases at J, with 15 bases between. CDR3 amino acids: CSASLGEEFNEQFF. CDR3 bases: TGCAGTGCTAGTTTGGGGGAGGAGTTCAATGAGCAGTTCTTC.

The chain joins TRBV28 to TRBJ2-5; D not certain. Germline CDR1 MDHEN, CDR2 SYDVKM. The CDR3 totals 11 residues. V was cut by 6 bases and J by 5 bases, with 7 bases left in between. The CDR3 sequence: CASSLGETQYF. The CDR3 region has the DNA TGTGCCAGCAGCCTGGGGGAGACCCAGTACTTC. The full variable domain, in which reference TRBV28 and TRBJ2-5 provide the parts outside the CDR3, is DVKVTQSSRYLVKRTGEKVFLECVQDMDHENMFWYRQDPGLGLRLIYFSYDVKMKEKGDIPEGYSVSREKKERFSLILESASTNQTSMYLCASSLGETQYFGPGTRLLVL.

The genes are TRBV25-1 and TRBJ2-3; a possible D gene is TRBD2 (5 bases). This CDR3 has 14 amino acids. Germline assignment: CDR1 MGHDK and CDR2 SYGVNS. V was clipped by 3 bases and J by 3 bases, with 10 bases between them. The CDR3 DNA reads as TGTGCCAGCAGTGACCCGGGGTCAACAGATACGCAGTATTTT. Translated, it gives CASSDPGSTDTQYF.

This clone has just one count. The V and J genes are TRBV29-1 and TRBJ2-7, with 9 bases matching TRBD2. The CDR3 is 13 amino acids. J gave up 2 bases and V 3 bases, and 2 bases lay outside the gene matches. The germline gives CDR1 SQVTM, CDR2 ANQGSEA. CDR3 in DNA: TGCAGCGTTGAGGGCGGGGGGGCCTACGAGCAGTACTTC. Amino acid sequence: CSVEGGGAYEQYF.

The chain is built from TRBV6-5 and TRBJ1-1; TRBD1 matches 8 bases. The junction had 6 bases not matched to a gene; V was cut back by 6 bases and J by 6 bases. CDR3 length: 13 residues. The germline gives CDR1 MNHEY, CDR2 SVGAGI. CDR3: CASSFDRGSEAFF. The CDR3, as DNA: TGTGCCAGCAGCTTTGACAGGGGCTCTGAAGCTTTCTTT.

The chain is built from TRBV7-3 and TRBJ2-3; a weak D match, TRBD1 (5 bases). V was clipped by 1 base and J by 3 bases, with 8 bases between them. Germline CDR1 and CDR2: SGHTA and FQGTGA. CDR3 size: 14 residues. The CDR3 nucleotides read TGTGCCAGCAGCTTAAGCAGGGCAACAGATACGCAGTATTTT. Translating it yields CASSLSRATDTQYF.

V and J are TRBV6-2 or TRBV6-3 and TRBJ2-1, with D tentatively TRBD1 (5 bases). Germline V CDR1 and CDR2: MNHEY, SVGEGT. The length of the CDR3 is 13 residues. Trimming took 6 bases from V and 5 from J, leaving 11 bases between them. The CDR3 nucleotides are TGTGCCAGCAGCTCGACAGCACACAATGAGCAGTTCTTC. Translated, it gives CASSSTAHNEQFF.

The gene calls are TRBV12-3 or TRBV12-4 and TRBJ1-5; TRBD1 might be the D (6 bases). This CDR3 spans 13 amino acids. V lost 6 bases and J lost 7, with 13 bases in between. CDR3 in DNA: TGTGCCAGCAGCCACAGGGTTGGACAGCCCCAGCATTTT. It yields the protein CASSHRVGQPQHF.

The chain combines TRBV10-3 with TRBJ2-7, with D unclear. V was cut by 2 bases and J by 0 bases, with 8 bases left in between. This CDR3 has 14 residues. In germline, CDR1 is ENHRY, CDR2 SYGVKD. CDR3 DNA: TGTGCCATCAGTGAGGGTAGGAGCTCCTACGAGCAGTACTTC. Protein product: CAISEGRSSYEQYF.

This chain joins TRBV12-5 and TRBJ2-3; 9 nucleotides match TRBD2. The J segment lost 2 bases and the V segment lost 0 bases, leaving 3 bases of the junction unmatched. Germline V gene data show CDR1 as LGHNT and CDR2 as FRNRAP. This CDR3 spans 16 amino acids. The CDR3 loop reads CASGLVVAGVTDTQYF. The CDR3 DNA reads TGTGCTAGTGGTTTGGTAGTAGCGGGAGTCACAGATACGCAGTATTTT.